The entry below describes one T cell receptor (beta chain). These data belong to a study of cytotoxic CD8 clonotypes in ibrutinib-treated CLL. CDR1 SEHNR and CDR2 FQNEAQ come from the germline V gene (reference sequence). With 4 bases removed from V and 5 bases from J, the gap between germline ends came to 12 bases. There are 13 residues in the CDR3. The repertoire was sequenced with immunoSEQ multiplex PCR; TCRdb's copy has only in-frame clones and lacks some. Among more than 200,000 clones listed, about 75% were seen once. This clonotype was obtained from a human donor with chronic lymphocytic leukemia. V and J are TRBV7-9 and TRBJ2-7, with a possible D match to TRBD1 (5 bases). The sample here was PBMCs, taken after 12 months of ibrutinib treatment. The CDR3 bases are TGTGCCAGCAGCTCCTTCGCAGGGAACGAGCAGTACTTC. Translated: CASSSFAGNEQYF.